The clone carrying this T cell receptor (beta chain) was observed many times. The CDR3 goes on 3 residues after the read ends, and that part is filled in from the germline J gene. This specimen comes from a study of T cell clonality in common variable immunodeficiency. Per germline, CDR1 SGHTA and CDR2 FQGNSA. The CDR3 covers 15 residues. Trimming pared 4 bases from V and 1 base from J, leaving 12 bases between. The method was immunoSEQ multiplex PCR; TCRdb's version includes in-frame clones alone and lacks a portion of them. Sampling found around 29,000 clones, none seen once. The chain carries TRBV7-2 and TRBJ2-3; D ambiguous. Source material: peripheral blood mononuclear cells. This clonotype was obtained from a person between 18 and 75 years old in good health. The covered CDR3 bases are TGTGCCAGCAGCTCCCCAGAACCAGGCACAGATACG. Protein: CASSSPEPGTDT. The entire CDR3 protein is CASSSPEPGTDTQYF.